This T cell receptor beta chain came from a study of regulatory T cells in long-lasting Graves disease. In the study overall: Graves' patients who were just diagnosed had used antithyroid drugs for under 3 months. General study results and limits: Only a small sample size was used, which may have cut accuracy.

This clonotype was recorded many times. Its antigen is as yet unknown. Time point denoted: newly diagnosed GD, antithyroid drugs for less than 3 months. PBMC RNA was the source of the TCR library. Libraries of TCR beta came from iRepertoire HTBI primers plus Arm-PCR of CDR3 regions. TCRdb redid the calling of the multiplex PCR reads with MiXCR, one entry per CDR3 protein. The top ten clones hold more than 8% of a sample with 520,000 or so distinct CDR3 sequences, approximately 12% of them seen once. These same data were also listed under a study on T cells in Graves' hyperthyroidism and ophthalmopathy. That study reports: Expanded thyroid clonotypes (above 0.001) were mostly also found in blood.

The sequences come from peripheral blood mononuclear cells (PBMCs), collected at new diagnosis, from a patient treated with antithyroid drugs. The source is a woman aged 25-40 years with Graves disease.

The CDR3 region has the DNA TGTGCCAGCTCACCTTCGACGGGGGTGAACACTGAAGCTTTCTTT. It is translated as CASSPSTGVNTEAFF. The chain uses TRBV18 and TRBJ1-1; a possible D gene is TRBD1 (5 bases). With 3 bases removed from V and 0 bases from J, the gap between germline ends came to 11 bases. This CDR3 spans 15 amino acids. Germline lookup yields CDR1 KGHSH and CDR2 LQKENI. The full variable domain, its missing parts supplied by reference TRBV18 and TRBJ1-1, is NAGVMQNPRHLVRRRGQEARLRCSPMKGHSHVYWYRQLPEEGLKFMVYLQKENIIDESGMPKERFSAEFPKEGPSILRIQQVVRGDSAAYFCASSPSTGVNTEAFFGQGTRLTVV.